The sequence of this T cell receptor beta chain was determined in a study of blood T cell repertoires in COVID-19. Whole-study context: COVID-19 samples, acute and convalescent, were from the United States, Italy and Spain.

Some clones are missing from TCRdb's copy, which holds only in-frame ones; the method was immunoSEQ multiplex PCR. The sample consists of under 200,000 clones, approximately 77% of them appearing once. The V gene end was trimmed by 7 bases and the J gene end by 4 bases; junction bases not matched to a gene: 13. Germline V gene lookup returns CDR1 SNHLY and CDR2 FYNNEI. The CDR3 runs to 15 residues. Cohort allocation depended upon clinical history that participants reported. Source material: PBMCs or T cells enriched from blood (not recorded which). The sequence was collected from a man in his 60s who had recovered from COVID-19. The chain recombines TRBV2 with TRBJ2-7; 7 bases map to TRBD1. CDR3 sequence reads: CASKIGTVEGYEQYF. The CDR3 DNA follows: TGTGCCAGCAAGATCGGGACAGTGGAAGGATACGAGCAGTACTTC.